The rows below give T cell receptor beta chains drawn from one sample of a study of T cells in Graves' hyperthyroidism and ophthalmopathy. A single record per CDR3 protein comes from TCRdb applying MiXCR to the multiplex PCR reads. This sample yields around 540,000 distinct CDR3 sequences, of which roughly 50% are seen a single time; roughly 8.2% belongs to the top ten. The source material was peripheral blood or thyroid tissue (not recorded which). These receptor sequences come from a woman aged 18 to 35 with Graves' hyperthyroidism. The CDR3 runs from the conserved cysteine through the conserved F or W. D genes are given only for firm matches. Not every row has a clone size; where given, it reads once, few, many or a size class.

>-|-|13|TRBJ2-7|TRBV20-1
TGCAGTGCTAGAGCGGAGGGCCCCTACGAGCAGTACTTC
CSARAEGPYEQYF
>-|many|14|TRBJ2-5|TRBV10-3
TGTGCCATCAGTGAGTCAGGGGTCTCGAAGACCCAGTACTTC
CAISESGVSKTQYF
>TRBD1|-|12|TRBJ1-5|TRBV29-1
TGCAGCGCCTGGGACAGCCATCAGCCCCAGCATTTT
CSAWDSHQPQHF
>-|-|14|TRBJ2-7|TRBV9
TGTGCCAGCAGCGGGGACACTAACACCTACGAGCAGTACTTC
CASSGDTNTYEQYF
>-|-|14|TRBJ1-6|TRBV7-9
TGTGCCAGCAGCGCCGGTTTGGGTCGAGGACCCCTCCACTTT
CASSAGLGRGPLHF
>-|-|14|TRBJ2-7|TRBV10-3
TGTGCCACCGAGGGACTCCCTAGGGGCTACGAGCAGTACTTC
CATEGLPRGYEQYF
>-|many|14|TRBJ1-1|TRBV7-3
TGTGCCAGCAGCATACTGGGAGGGATCACTGAAGCTTTCTTT
CASSILGGITEAFF
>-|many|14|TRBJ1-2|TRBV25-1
TGTGCCAGCAGCTCCTCGGGACGGAACTATGGCTACACCTTC
CASSSSGRNYGYTF
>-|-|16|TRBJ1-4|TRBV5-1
TGCGCCAGCAGTGTTCCCCAGGACAGCCTTAATGAAAAACTGTTTTTT
CASSVPQDSLNEKLFF
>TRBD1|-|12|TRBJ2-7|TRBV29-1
TGCAGCGCCCTCGGACAGGGGGACGAGCAGTACTTC
CSALGQGDEQYF
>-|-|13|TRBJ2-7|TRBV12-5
TGTGCCAGCGGGGGACAGCTAAGGTCCGAGCAGTACTTC
CASGGQLRSEQYF
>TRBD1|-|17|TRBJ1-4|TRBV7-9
TGTGCCAGCAGCCAGCCGGGACAGGGTGCAACTAATGAAAAACTGTTTTTT
CASSQPGQGATNEKLFF
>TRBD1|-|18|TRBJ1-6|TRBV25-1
TGTGCCAGCAGTGATCCCAGGAGCTCGAGGACAGGGTTTTCACCCCTCCACTTT
CASSDPRSSRTGFSPLHF
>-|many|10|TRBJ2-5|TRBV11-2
TGTGCCAGCAGGGGGAAGACCCAGTACTTC
CASRGKTQYF